These T cell receptor beta chains were read from a single sample in a study of CD8+CD57+ T cells in acquired aplastic anemia. TCRdb re-derived calls from the reads in MiXCR, one entry per CDR3 protein. The repertoire consists of some 98,000 distinct CDR3 sequences, with 55% to 80% occurring once and the leading ten covering roughly two thirds. Source material: sorted CD4+, CD8+, or CD8+CD57+ T cells (not recorded which) from PBMCs. The receptors originated from a human donor with aplastic anemia. The CDR3 runs from the conserved cysteine through the conserved F or W. D genes are given only for firm matches. Clone sizes are given selectively: once, few, many, or a class where the clone is expanded.

abundance	v_gene	d_gene	j_gene	CDR3nt	CDR3aa
NA	TRBV29-1	NA	TRBJ1-4	TGCAGCGTCCGCCAGGGGATGGGTGAAAAACTGTTTTTT	CSVRQGMGEKLFF
NA	TRBV25-1	NA	TRBJ2-2	TGTGCCAGCAGTGAATACCCGACAGATTACACCGGGGAGCTGTTTTTT	CASSEYPTDYTGELFF
NA	TRBV20-1	TRBD2	TRBJ2-1	TGCAGTGCTGTTGGACTAGCGGGAGAGAGCAATGAGCAGTTCTTC	CSAVGLAGESNEQFF
NA	TRBV19	NA	TRBJ1-3	TGTGCCAGTAGTCGGGGGTTTTCTGGAAACACCATATATTTT	CASSRGFSGNTIYF
NA	TRBV6-5	TRBD1	TRBJ2-7	TGTGCCAGCAGTCACCGACAGGGCCCCTACGAGCAGTACTTC	CASSHRQGPYEQYF
NA	TRBV10-3	NA	TRBJ1-1	TGTGCCATCAGTGGAGCCGCCCGGCTCACTGAAGCTTTCTTT	CAISGAARLTEAFF
NA	TRBV29-1	TRBD1	TRBJ1-2	TGCAGCGTCGGGACAGACGAGGGGTGGGGTGGCTACACCTTC	CSVGTDEGWGGYTF
NA	TRBV29-1	TRBD2	TRBJ2-1	TGCAGCGTCGCCGGACTAGCCCCCAATGAGCAGTTCTTC	CSVAGLAPNEQFF
NA	TRBV24-1	TRBD2	TRBJ2-3	TGTGCCACCAGCCACACTAGCGGAGGCACAGATACGCAGTATTTT	CATSHTSGGTDTQYF
few	TRBV20-1	TRBD2	TRBJ2-3	TGCAGTGCCAAGACTAGCGTGGGCACAGATACGCAGTATTTT	CSAKTSVGTDTQYF
NA	TRBV7-9	TRBD1	TRBJ1-1	TGTGCCAGCATGGGGACAGGGGGCTCTGAAGCTTTCTTT	CASMGTGGSEAFF
medium-sized	TRBV5-5	NA	TRBJ2-7	TGTGCCAGCAGCTTGGTCCCAGGGACCGTCTACGAGCAGTACTTC	CASSLVPGTVYEQYF
many	TRBV2	NA	TRBJ2-7	TGTGCCAGCAGGGGCTCCTACGAGCAGTACTTC	CASRGSYEQYF
once	TRBV2	TRBD2	TRBJ2-5	TGTGCCAGCAGTTCACTACTAGCGGGAGGAGGGACCCAGTACTTC	CASSSLLAGGGTQYF
NA	TRBV7-9	NA	TRBJ1-2	TGTGCCAGCAGTTGGGCAACAGGGCTGAGCTACACCTTC	CASSWATGLSYTF
few	TRBV7-6	NA	TRBJ2-3	TGTGCCAGCAGCTTAAGCCCGTCTAGCACAGATACGCAGTATTTT	CASSLSPSSTDTQYF
NA	TRBV7-9	NA	TRBJ2-5	TGTGCCAGCAGTTTTTCCGGGGGTCGGGGAGAGACCCAGTACTTC	CASSFSGGRGETQYF
NA	TRBV13	NA	TRBJ2-3	TGTGCCAGCAGCCCGGGACCAGGAAAGTCAGATACGCAGTATTTT	CASSPGPGKSDTQYF
NA	TRBV24-1	NA	TRBJ2-7	TGTGCCACCAGCATAACAGGGGGGGAAACCGAGCAGTACTTC	CATSITGGETEQYF
few	TRBV2	NA	TRBJ1-4	TGTGCCAGCAGTGTATCGAGAATGCCGGAAAAACTGTTTTTT	CASSVSRMPEKLFF
NA	TRBV6-5	NA	TRBJ1-1	TGTGCCAGCAGTTACTCGATACAGGGGAACACTGAAGCTTTCTTT	CASSYSIQGNTEAFF
NA	TRBV19	TRBD1	TRBJ1-2	TGTGCCAGTAGTTCGATAGGGGGCGTCGGCTATGGCTACACCTTC	CASSSIGGVGYGYTF
NA	TRBV29-1	NA	TRBJ2-1	TGCAGCGTTGAACAACCTTACGCGCGGAATGAGCAGTTCTTC	CSVEQPYARNEQFF
NA	TRBV2	NA	TRBJ2-7	TGTGCCAGCAGTGACAGGGCGTCGTATGTCGAGCAGTACTTC	CASSDRASYVEQYF
NA	TRBV10-3	NA	TRBJ1-1	TGTGCCCTCATTCAGGGGAACACTGAAGCTTTCTTT	CALIQGNTEAFF
NA	TRBV19	NA	TRBJ2-7	TGTGCCAGTAGTATAGGGACAGCCAGCTCCTACGAGCAGTACTTC	CASSIGTASSYEQYF
many	TRBV15	TRBD2	TRBJ2-2	TGTGCCACCAGCGGACTAGCGGAGGGGGACACCGGGGAGCTGTTTTTT	CATSGLAEGDTGELFF
NA	TRBV10-2	NA	TRBJ2-7	TGCGCCAGCAGTGAACAGCGGACCTACGAGCAGTACTTC	CASSEQRTYEQYF
NA	TRBV29-1	TRBD1	TRBJ2-5	TGCAGCGTTGAAGATCGGACAGGAGAGTACCAAGAGACCCAGTACTTC	CSVEDRTGEYQETQYF
medium-sized	TRBV29-1	NA	TRBJ1-1	TGCAGCATAATATCAGGACAGACACAAGCTTTCTTT	CSIISGQTQAFF